This T cell receptor beta chain was captured in a study of T cells in tuberculosis. Overall study context: IGRA-negative adolescents, IGRA-positive adolescents with latent tuberculosis and adults with active tuberculosis formed this South African cohort.

The time point: new active TB diagnosis, blood taken before or within 7 days of starting treatment. On average roughly 100,000 T cells per donor were immunosequenced. The germline gives CDR1 LNHDA, CDR2 SQIVND (reference sequence). The length of the CDR3 is 13 residues. Trimming cost V 5 bases and J 0 bases, with 8 bases left between them. Generated by immunoSEQ multiplex PCR, the TCRdb table keeps only in-frame clones and is missing some. This table holds approximately 35,000 clones, approximately 90% found once. The V gene is TRBV19, the J gene TRBJ2-7; weak D call: TRBD2 (6 bases). This material consisted of PBMCs, taken at tuberculosis diagnosis. The receptor was derived from an adult with tuberculosis. Some clones in this sample may be carry-over from other donors' samples. CDR3 in DNA: TGTGCCAGTAGTCGGGGGAACTCCTACGAGCAGTACTTC. As protein: CASSRGNSYEQYF.